These 26 T cell receptor beta chains were all obtained from the same sample, sequenced in a study of cytomegalovirus exposure and HLA in healthy donors. The PCR contained 60 Vbeta and 13 Jbeta primers. Sequencing was performed with immunoSEQ multiplex PCR; in TCRdb, only in-frame clones are kept and a portion is missing. The sample has more than 45,000 clones, 60% to 80% seen once. Material: PBMCs. The receptor source for this set is a middle-aged woman in good health and CMV-seropositive.

This clone has just a few counts. The chain uses TRBV5-5 and TRBJ2-5, with 8 positions matching TRBD1. This CDR3 comprises 13 residues. Trimming at V came to 4 bases and at J to 1 base, leaving 0 bases not matched to a gene. CDR1 is SGHKS and CDR2 is YYEKEE in the germline V gene (reference sequence). CDR3 in amino acids: CASSDRGQETQYF. The CDR3, as DNA: TGTGCCAGCAGCGACAGGGGCCAAGAGACCCAGTACTTC.

This sequence joins TRBV7-2 and TRBJ2-7; 8 bases are shared with TRBD2. V shed 4 bases, J shed 3 bases, and the junction held 5 bases outside the gene matches. The CDR3 is 14 residues long. Germline-derived CDR1 and CDR2 are SGHTA and FQGNSA. As DNA, the CDR3 is TGTGCCAGCAGCTCAACGGGGGGGGTCTACGAGCAGTACTTC. Translating it yields CASSSTGGVYEQYF.

V usage is TRBV29-1 and J usage is TRBJ2-5, with TRBD2 matching over 12 bases. V was clipped by 6 bases and J by 4 bases; unmatched bases: 6. This CDR3 is 14 amino acids long. CDR1 and CDR2 (germline): SQVTM, ANQGSEA. The DNA for the CDR3 is TGCAGCGTCGGCGGGACTAGCGGGCGAGAGACCCAGTACTTC. This codes for CSVGGTSGRETQYF. Full variable domain (outside the CDR3, taken from reference TRBV29-1 and TRBJ2-5): SAVISQKPSRDICQRGTSLTIQCQVDSQVTMMFWYRQQPGQSLTLIATANQGSEATYESGFVIDKFPISRPNLTFSTLTVSNMSPEDSSIYLCSVGGTSGRETQYFGPGTRLLVL.

The genes are TRBV7-6 and TRBJ2-5; D uncertain. The V gene's germline CDR1 is SGHVS and CDR2 FNYEAQ. Deletions cut 2 bases from V and 4 bases from J, with 11 bases between. The CDR3 extends over 14 amino acids. The CDR3 reads CASSLSGLLETQYF. DNA for the CDR3: TGTGCCAGCAGCTTATCGGGTCTGTTAGAGACCCAGTACTTC.

The chain recombines TRBV28 with TRBJ1-5; no reliable D call. V was cut by 7 bases and J by 0 bases, with 10 bases left in between. CDR1 MDHEN and CDR2 SYDVKM come from the germline V gene. There are 14 residues in the CDR3. In DNA form, the CDR3 reads TGTGCCAGCACCCTAATAGATAGCAATCAGCCCCAGCATTTT. As protein: CASTLIDSNQPQHF.

In nucleotides, the CDR3 is TGTGCCAGCAGTGAGGATGCGGGGGGCTTAGATACGCAGTATTTT. As protein: CASSEDAGGLDTQYF. The J gene is TRBJ2-3, the V gene TRBV6-1; 8 nucleotides line up with TRBD2. The CDR3 runs to 15 residues. Germline CDR1 and CDR2: MNHNS and SASEGT. The V segment lost 3 bases and the J segment 5 bases; nucleotides outside the gene matches: 7.

This chain links TRBV19 with TRBJ2-5; D ambiguous. Germline CDR1 reads LNHDA; CDR2 reads SQIVND (reference sequence). Trimming took 7 bases from V and 4 from J, leaving 16 bases between them. This CDR3 contains 14 residues. The CDR3, as DNA: TGTGCCAGTACCCCCACAGAGACCCGAGAGACCCAGTACTTC. Amino acid sequence: CASTPTETRETQYF.

The CDR3 reads CASSTQRAGTDTQYF. The CDR3, as DNA: TGTGCCAGCAGTACCCAGAGGGCTGGCACAGATACGCAGTATTTT. This chain links TRBV6-1 with TRBJ2-3; TRBD2 might be the D (5 bases). CDR3 length: 15 residues. The germline V gene has CDR1 MNHNS and CDR2 SASEGT. Trimming pared 5 bases from V and 1 base from J, leaving 13 bases between.

This CDR3 is CASSYSQYYGYTF. DNA for the CDR3: TGTGCCAGCAGTTACTCCCAGTACTATGGCTACACCTTC. This chain uses TRBV6-5 with TRBJ1-2, with D uncertain. V was clipped by 0 bases and J by 3 bases, with 5 bases between them. The CDR3 consists of 13 residues. From germline, CDR1 is MNHEY and CDR2 SVGAGI.

V usage is TRBV9 and J usage is TRBJ1-4; D is perhaps TRBD1 (6 bases). Germline V gene lookup returns CDR1 SGDLS and CDR2 YYNGEE. There are 13 residues in the CDR3. V was pared by 4 bases and J by 5 bases, with 9 bases between. CDR3 DNA: TGTGCCAGCAGCCCCCAGGGGAATGAAAAACTGTTTTTT. Its translation: CASSPQGNEKLFF.

The gene calls are TRBV7-8 and TRBJ2-7; D is undetermined. CDR1 is SGHVS and CDR2 is FQNEAQ in the germline V gene. This CDR3 contains 15 residues. V gave up 2 bases and J gave up 0 bases, with 11 bases separating them. The CDR3 sequence is CASSLRPPGSYEQYF. CDR3 sequence (DNA): TGTGCCAGCAGCTTACGACCCCCAGGCTCCTACGAGCAGTACTTC.

In its sample, this clone was seen a few times. The genes are TRBV10-1 and TRBJ2-7; a possible D gene is TRBD1 (5 bases). The CDR3 totals 14 residues. Germline V CDR1 and CDR2: WNHNN, SYGVQD (reference sequence). V was trimmed by 3 bases and J by 1 base, leaving 10 bases between them. The CDR3 coding sequence is TGCGCCAGCAGTGACCAACAGGTTTCCTACGAGCAGTACTTC. This codes for CASSDQQVSYEQYF.

The chain couples TRBV7-2 to TRBJ2-5, with 11 bases lining up with TRBD2. Germline CDR1 SGHTA, CDR2 FQGNSA. After removal of 1 base from V and 3 bases from J, the junction contained 10 bases not matched to a gene. The CDR3 length is 18 residues. This CDR3 is CASSLDFSGGAEKETQYF. The CDR3 DNA is TGTGCCAGCAGCTTAGATTTTAGCGGGGGGGCAGAAAAAGAGACCCAGTACTTC.

The CDR3 is CASSGGYNEQFF. The CDR3 nucleotides are TGTGCCAGCAGCGGCGGCTACAATGAGCAGTTCTTC. V usage is TRBV7-2 and J usage is TRBJ2-1; D remains unclear. CDR1 and CDR2 (germline): SGHTA, FQGNSA. This CDR3 region has 12 residues. The germline V and J ends were trimmed by 5 bases and 3 bases, with 5 bases remaining between them.

The CDR3 is CAISGTPDSNQPQHF. In DNA form, the CDR3 reads TGTGCCATCAGCGGGACACCGGATAGCAATCAGCCCCAGCATTTT. The rearrangement links TRBV10-3 to TRBJ1-5; a possible D gene is TRBD1 (6 bases). V gave up 6 bases and J gave up 0 bases, with 12 bases separating them. The germline gives CDR1 ENHRY, CDR2 SYGVKD. CDR3 length equals 15 residues.

The rearrangement uses TRBV6-4 and TRBJ2-5; 8 bases fit TRBD2. J lost 0 bases, V lost 7 bases, and 7 bases had no gene match. Germline V gene lookup returns CDR1 MRHNA and CDR2 SNTAGT. This CDR3 has 15 amino acids. For the CDR3, the DNA is TGTGCCAGCACCACCTTAGCGGGGCACCAAGAGACCCAGTACTTC. Translation: CASTTLAGHQETQYF.

The J gene is TRBJ1-2, the V gene TRBV2, with 8 bases aligning to TRBD1. Germline V gene sequence: CDR1 SNHLY, CDR2 FYNNEI. V shed 8 bases, J shed 8 bases, and the junction held 13 bases outside the gene matches. The length of the CDR3 is 14 residues. The CDR3, as DNA: TGTGCCAGCTTGGAGACTCAGGGGGCGCGGGGCTACACCTTC. Protein product: CASLETQGARGYTF.

The chain uses TRBV6-5 and TRBJ1-2; D is unresolved. V was cut by 4 bases and J by 2 bases, with 8 bases left in between. Germline values: CDR1 MNHEY, CDR2 SVGAGI. The CDR3 has 13 residues. CDR3 DNA sequence: TGTGCCAGCAGTTCCAACTCGAACTATGGCTACACCTTC. It yields the protein CASSSNSNYGYTF.

The rearrangement joins TRBV18 to TRBJ2-1; 9 nucleotides line up with TRBD2. The CDR3 spans 15 residues. Germline V gene lookup returns CDR1 KGHSH and CDR2 LQKENI. Trimming at V came to 1 base and at J to 6 bases, leaving 4 bases not matched to a gene. The chain's CDR3 is CASSPRASGVNEQFF. In DNA form, the CDR3 reads TGTGCCAGCTCACCACGGGCTAGCGGGGTCAATGAGCAGTTCTTC.

The chain combines TRBV5-6 with TRBJ1-2, with 7 bases that match TRBD1. The germline V gene encodes CDR1 SGHDT and CDR2 YYEEEE. The trim removed 4 bases at V and 2 bases at J, leaving 11 bases unmatched. The length of the CDR3 is 16 residues. Here the CDR3 reads CASSPPGTAVNYGYTF. Here the CDR3 DNA reads TGTGCCAGCAGCCCCCCCGGGACAGCCGTCAACTATGGCTACACCTTC.

This clone was seen only once. The chain uses TRBV10-2 and TRBJ1-3; TRBD1 might be the D (6 bases). Germline values: CDR1 WSHSY, CDR2 SAAADI. The CDR3 is 16 residues long. The germline V and J ends were trimmed by 3 bases and 4 bases, with 16 bases remaining between them. The CDR3 loop reads CASSDLQGIGGNTIYF. CDR3 coding DNA: TGCGCCAGCAGTGACCTACAGGGCATTGGGGGAAACACCATATATTTT.

The chain carries TRBV29-1 and TRBJ1-5; 7 nucleotides align to TRBD1. This CDR3 has 14 amino acids. V dropped 3 bases and J dropped 4; count of bases not matched to a gene: 6. The germline V gene encodes CDR1 SQVTM and CDR2 ANQGSEA. The CDR3 loop is CSVETGFGNQPQHF. CDR3 in DNA: TGCAGCGTTGAGACAGGGTTTGGGAATCAGCCCCAGCATTTT.

This sequence joins TRBV7-2 and TRBJ1-2; the match to TRBD1 covers 8 bases. The germline V gene has CDR1 SGHTA and CDR2 FQGNSA. The CDR3 is made up of 15 amino acids. J lost 4 bases, V lost 0 bases, and 4 bases had no gene match. The CDR3 reads CASSLAKDRAYGYTF. The CDR3 DNA sequence: TGTGCCAGCAGCTTAGCGAAGGACAGGGCCTATGGCTACACCTTC.

V is TRBV6-5 and J is TRBJ2-7, with 9 bases fitting TRBD1. Per germline, CDR1 MNHEY and CDR2 SVGAGI. The ends lost 6 bases at V and 4 bases at J; junction bases unmatched: 10. The CDR3 has 15 amino acids. CDR3 DNA sequence: TGTGCCAGCAGAAAGGGTAGGACAGGGGCGTACGAGCAGTACTTC. The encoded protein is CASRKGRTGAYEQYF.

The chain combines TRBV7-3 with TRBJ2-3; D call uncertain. Germline values: CDR1 SGHTA, CDR2 FQGTGA. The CDR3 is made up of 15 amino acids. The germline V and J ends were trimmed by 1 base and 2 bases, with 10 bases remaining between them. CDR3 nucleotide sequence: TGTGCCAGCAGCTTAATCGGCGGATCCACAGATACGCAGTATTTT. Translation: CASSLIGGSTDTQYF.

V usage is TRBV2 and J usage is TRBJ1-1; a possible D gene is TRBD1 (5 bases). V was clipped by 6 bases and J by 1 base, with 15 bases between them. This CDR3 spans 15 amino acids. In germline, CDR1 is SNHLY, CDR2 FYNNEI. This CDR3 reads CASRVANQGNTEAFF. CDR3 bases: TGTGCCAGCAGGGTGGCTAATCAGGGGAACACTGAAGCTTTCTTT.